The T cell receptor beta chain described here comes from a study of monozygotic twins with inflammatory bowel disease. TCRdb re-called the 5' RACE reads; one entry per CDR3 protein, DNA not given. This sample contains about 210,000 distinct CDR3 sequences. Germline-derived CDR1 and CDR2 are SGHTA and FQGNSA. This CDR3 region has 14 residues. The chain carries TRBV7-2 and TRBJ1-2. Sample: blood. This clonotype was obtained from a human donor with ulcerative colitis or Crohn's disease, or a healthy co-twin of an affected twin (not recorded which). CDR3 loop: CASSLAGTQGGYTF.